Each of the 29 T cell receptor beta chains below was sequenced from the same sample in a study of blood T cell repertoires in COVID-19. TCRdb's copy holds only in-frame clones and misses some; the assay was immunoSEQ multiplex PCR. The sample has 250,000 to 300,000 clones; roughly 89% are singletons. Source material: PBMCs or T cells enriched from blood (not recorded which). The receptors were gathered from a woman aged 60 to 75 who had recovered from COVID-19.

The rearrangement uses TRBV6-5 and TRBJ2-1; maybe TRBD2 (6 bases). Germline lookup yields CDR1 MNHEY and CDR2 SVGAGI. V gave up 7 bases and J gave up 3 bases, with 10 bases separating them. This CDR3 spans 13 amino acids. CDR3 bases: TGTGCCAGCACCGGGAGTAACTACAATGAGCAGTTCTTC. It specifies CASTGSNYNEQFF.

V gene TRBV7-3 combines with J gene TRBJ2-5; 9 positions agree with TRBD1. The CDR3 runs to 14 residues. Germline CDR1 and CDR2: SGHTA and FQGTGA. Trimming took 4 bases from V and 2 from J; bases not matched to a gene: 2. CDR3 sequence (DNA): TGTGCCAGCAGCTCCGGGACAGGGCAAGAGACCCAGTACTTC. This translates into CASSSGTGQETQYF.

Here the CDR3 reads CASSAVAGVDTQYF. The DNA of the CDR3 is TGCGCCAGCAGTGCGGTAGCGGGAGTAGATACGCAGTATTTT. The chain combines TRBV10-2 with TRBJ2-3; 9 nucleotides match TRBD2. CDR1 is WSHSY and CDR2 is SAAADI in the germline V gene. V shed 4 bases, J shed 5 bases, and the junction held 4 bases outside the gene matches. This CDR3 is 14 amino acids long.

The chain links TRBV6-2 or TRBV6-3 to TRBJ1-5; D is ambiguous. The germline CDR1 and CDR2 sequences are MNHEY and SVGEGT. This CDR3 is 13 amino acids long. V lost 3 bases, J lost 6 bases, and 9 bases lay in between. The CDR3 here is CASSYDSGQPQHF. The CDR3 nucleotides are TGTGCCAGCAGTTATGACTCGGGTCAGCCCCAGCATTTT.

The CDR3 sequence is CASSLTLNEQFF. The CDR3 DNA is TGCGCCAGCAGCTTGACATTGAATGAGCAGTTCTTC. The rearrangement uses TRBV10-1 and TRBJ2-1; D remains unclear. Germline V lookup: CDR1 WNHNN, CDR2 SYGVQD (reference sequence). V lost 6 bases and J 7 bases, leaving 10 bases between the germline ends. The CDR3 consists of 12 residues.

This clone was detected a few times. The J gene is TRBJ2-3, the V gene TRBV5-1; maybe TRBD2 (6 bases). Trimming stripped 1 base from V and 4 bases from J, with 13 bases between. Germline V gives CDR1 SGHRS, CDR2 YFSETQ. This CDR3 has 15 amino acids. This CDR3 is CASSLTGTLSDTQYF. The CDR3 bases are TGCGCCAGCAGCTTGACCGGGACTTTATCAGATACGCAGTATTTT. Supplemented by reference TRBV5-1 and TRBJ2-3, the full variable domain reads KAGVTQTPRYLIKTRGQQVTLSCSPISGHRSVSWYQQTPGQGLQFLFEYFSETQRNKGNFPGRFSGRQFSNSRSEMNVSTLELGDSALYLCASSLTGTLSDTQYFGPGTRLTVL.

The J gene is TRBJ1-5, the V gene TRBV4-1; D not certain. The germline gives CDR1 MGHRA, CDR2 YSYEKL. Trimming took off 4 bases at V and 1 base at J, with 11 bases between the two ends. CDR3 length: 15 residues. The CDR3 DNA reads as TGCGCCAGCAGCCTGGCCTCCCGAAGCAATCAGCCCCAGCATTTT. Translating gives CASSLASRSNQPQHF.

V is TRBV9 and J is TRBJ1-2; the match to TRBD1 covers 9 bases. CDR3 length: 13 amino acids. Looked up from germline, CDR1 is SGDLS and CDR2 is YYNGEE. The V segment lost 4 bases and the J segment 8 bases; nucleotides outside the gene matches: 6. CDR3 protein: CASSTGGAYGYTF. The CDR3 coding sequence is TGTGCCAGCAGCACAGGGGGCGCTTACGGCTACACCTTC.

CDR3 coding DNA: TGTGCCAGCAGTGTTGACGGAGTCGGTATGAACACTGAAGCTTTCTTT. Translating gives CASSVDGVGMNTEAFF. The chain combines TRBV6-1 with TRBJ1-1, with D uncertain. Trimming cost V 4 bases and J 0 bases, with 15 bases left between them. Germline V gives CDR1 MNHNS, CDR2 SASEGT. The CDR3 has 16 residues.

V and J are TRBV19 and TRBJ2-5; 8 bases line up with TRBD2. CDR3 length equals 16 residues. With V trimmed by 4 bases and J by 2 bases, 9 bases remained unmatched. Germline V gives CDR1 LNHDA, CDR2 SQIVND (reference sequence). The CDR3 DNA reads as TGTGCCAGTAGTACCGTCGGGGGGGCACTTCAAGAGACCCAGTACTTC. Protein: CASSTVGGALQETQYF.

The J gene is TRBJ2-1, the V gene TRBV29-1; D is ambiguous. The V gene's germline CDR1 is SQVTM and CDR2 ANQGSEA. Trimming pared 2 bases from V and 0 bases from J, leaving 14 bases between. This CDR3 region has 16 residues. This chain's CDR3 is CSVEPDHRYSYNEQFF. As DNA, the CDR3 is TGCAGCGTTGAACCTGATCACCGCTACTCCTACAATGAGCAGTTCTTC.

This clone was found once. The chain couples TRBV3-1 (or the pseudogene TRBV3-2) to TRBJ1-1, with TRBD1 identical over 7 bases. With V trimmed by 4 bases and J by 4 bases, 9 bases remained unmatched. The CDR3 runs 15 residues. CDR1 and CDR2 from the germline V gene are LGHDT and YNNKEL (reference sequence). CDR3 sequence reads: CASSPSSTGFTEAFF. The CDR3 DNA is TGTGCCAGCAGCCCCAGCTCGACAGGGTTCACTGAAGCTTTCTTT.

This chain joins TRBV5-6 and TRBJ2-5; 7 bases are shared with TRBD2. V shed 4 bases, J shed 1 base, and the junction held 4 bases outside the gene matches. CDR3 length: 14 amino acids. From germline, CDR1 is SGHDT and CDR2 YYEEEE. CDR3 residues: CASSLSGVQETQYF. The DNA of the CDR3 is TGTGCCAGCAGCCTAAGCGGGGTCCAAGAGACCCAGTACTTC.

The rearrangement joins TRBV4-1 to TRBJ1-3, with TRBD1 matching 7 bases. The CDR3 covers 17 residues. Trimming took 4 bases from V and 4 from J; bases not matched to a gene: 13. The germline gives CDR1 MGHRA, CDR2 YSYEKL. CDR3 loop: CASSLNRGPLSGNTIYF. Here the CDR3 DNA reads TGCGCCAGCAGCCTAAACAGGGGCCCTCTCTCGGGAAACACCATATATTTT.

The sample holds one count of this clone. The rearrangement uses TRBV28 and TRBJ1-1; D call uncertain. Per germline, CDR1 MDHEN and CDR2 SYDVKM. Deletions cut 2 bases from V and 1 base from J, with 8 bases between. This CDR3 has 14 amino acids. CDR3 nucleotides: TGTGCCAGCAGTTTAGACACCTCGAACACTGAAGCTTTCTTT. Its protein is CASSLDTSNTEAFF.

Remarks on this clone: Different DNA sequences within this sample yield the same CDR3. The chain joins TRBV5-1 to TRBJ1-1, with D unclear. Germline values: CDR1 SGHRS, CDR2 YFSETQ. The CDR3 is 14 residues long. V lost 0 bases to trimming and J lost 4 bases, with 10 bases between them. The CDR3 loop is CASSLDAGGTEAFF. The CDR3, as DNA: TGCGCCAGCAGCTTGGACGCGGGAGGCACTGAAGCTTTCTTT.

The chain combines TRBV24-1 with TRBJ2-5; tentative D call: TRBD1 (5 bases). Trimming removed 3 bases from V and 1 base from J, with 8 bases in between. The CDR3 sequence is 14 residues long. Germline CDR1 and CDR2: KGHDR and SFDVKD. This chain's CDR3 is CATSDATVQETQYF. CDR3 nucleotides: TGTGCCACCAGTGATGCGACAGTCCAAGAGACCCAGTACTTC.

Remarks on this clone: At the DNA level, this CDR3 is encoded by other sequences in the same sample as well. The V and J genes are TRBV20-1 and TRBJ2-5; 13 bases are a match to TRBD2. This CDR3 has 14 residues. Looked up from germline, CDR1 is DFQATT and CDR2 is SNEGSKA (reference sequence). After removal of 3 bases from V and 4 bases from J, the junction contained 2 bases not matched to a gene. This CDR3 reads CSASRTSGGETQYF. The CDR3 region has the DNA TGCAGTGCTAGTAGGACTAGCGGGGGAGAGACCCAGTACTTC.

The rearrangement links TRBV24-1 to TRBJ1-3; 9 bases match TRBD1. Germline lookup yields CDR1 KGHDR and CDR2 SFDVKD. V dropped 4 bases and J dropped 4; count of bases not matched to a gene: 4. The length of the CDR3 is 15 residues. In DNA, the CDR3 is TGTGCCACCAGTGAGGGACAGGGTTACGGAAACACCATATATTTT. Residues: CATSEGQGYGNTIYF.

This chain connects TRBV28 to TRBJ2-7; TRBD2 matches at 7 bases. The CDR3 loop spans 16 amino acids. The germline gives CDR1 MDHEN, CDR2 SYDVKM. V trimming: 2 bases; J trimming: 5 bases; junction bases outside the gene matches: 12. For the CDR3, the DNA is TGTGCCAGCAGTTTACCGCGGCGGGAGATCGCCCACGAGCAGTACTTC. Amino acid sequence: CASSLPRREIAHEQYF. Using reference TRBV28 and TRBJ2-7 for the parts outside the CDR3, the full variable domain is DVKVTQSSRYLVKRTGEKVFLECVQDMDHENMFWYRQDPGLGLRLIYFSYDVKMKEKGDIPEGYSVSREKKERFSLILESASTNQTSMYLCASSLPRREIAHEQYFGPGTRLTVT.

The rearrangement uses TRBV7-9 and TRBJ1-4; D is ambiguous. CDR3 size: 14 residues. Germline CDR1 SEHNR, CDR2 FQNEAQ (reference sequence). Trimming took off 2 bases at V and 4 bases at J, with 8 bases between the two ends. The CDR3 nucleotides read TGTGCCAGCAGCTTAACAGAGAGTAATGAAAAACTGTTTTTT. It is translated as CASSLTESNEKLFF.

The CDR3 DNA follows: TGTGCCAGCAGTGACGTCGAGGGTAATGAGCAGTTCTTC. This sequence encodes CASSDVEGNEQFF. The J gene is TRBJ2-1, the V gene TRBV6-4; weak D call: TRBD2 (5 bases). The CDR3 covers 13 residues. CDR1 is MRHNA and CDR2 is SNTAGT in the germline V gene. V lost 2 bases and J 7 bases, leaving 9 bases between the germline ends.

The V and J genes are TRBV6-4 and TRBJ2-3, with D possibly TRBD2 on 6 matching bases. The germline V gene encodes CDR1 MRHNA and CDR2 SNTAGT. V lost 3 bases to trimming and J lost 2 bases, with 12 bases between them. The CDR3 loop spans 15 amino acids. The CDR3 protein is CASSEGGWITDTQYF. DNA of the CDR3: TGTGCCAGCAGTGAGGGAGGTTGGATCACAGATACGCAGTATTTT.

The CDR3 nucleotides read TGTGCCAGCAGCCCCGACAGCACCTACAATGAGCAGTTCTTC. It codes for CASSPDSTYNEQFF. This sequence joins TRBV5-4 and TRBJ2-1, with a weak D call TRBD1 (5 bases). In germline, CDR1 is SGHNT, CDR2 YYREEE (reference sequence). The CDR3 is 14 residues long. V lost 4 bases and J lost 2, with 10 bases in between. The full variable domain, completed using reference TRBV5-4 and TRBJ2-1, is ETGVTQSPTHLIKTRGQQVTLRCSSQSGHNTVSWYQQALGQGPQFIFQYYREEENGRGNFPPRFSGLQFPNYSSELNVNALELDDSALYLCASSPDSTYNEQFFGPGTRLTVL.

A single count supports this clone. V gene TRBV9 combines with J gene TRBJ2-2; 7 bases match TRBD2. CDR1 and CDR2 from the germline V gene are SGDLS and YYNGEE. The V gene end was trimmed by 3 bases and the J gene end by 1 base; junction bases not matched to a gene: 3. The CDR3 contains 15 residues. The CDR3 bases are TGTGCCAGCAGCGGGAAGCGGGAGAACACCGGGGAGCTGTTTTTT. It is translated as CASSGKRENTGELFF. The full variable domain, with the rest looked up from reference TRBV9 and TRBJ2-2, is DSGVTQTPKHLITATGQRVTLRCSPRSGDLSVYWYQQSLDQGLQFLIQYYNGEERAKGNILERFSAQQFPDLHSELNLSSLELGDSALYFCASSGKRENTGELFFGEGSRLTVL.

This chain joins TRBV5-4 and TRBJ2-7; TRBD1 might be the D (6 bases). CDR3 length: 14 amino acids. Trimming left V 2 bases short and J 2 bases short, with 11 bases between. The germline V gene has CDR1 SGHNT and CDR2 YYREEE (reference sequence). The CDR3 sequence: CASSFSGTTYEQYF. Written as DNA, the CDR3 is TGTGCCAGCAGCTTCTCTGGGACAACCTACGAGCAGTACTTC.

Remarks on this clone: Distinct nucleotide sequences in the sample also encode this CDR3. CDR3 protein: CASSQTENTEAFF. The DNA for the CDR3 is TGTGCCAGCAGCCAAACAGAGAACACTGAAGCTTTCTTT. This chain uses TRBV3-1 (or the pseudogene TRBV3-2) with TRBJ1-1; D ambiguous. The CDR3 sequence is 13 residues long. V dropped 2 bases and J dropped 1 base, with 5 bases sitting between them. Per the germline V gene, CDR1 is LGHDT and CDR2 is YNNKEL (reference sequence).

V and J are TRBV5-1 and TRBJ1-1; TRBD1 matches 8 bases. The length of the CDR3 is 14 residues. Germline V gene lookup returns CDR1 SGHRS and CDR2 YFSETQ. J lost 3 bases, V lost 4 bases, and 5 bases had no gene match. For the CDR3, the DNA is TGCGCCAGCAGCCTACAGGGGGTGCACACTGAAGCTTTCTTT. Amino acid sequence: CASSLQGVHTEAFF. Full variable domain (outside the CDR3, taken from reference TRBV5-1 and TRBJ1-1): KAGVTQTPRYLIKTRGQQVTLSCSPISGHRSVSWYQQTPGQGLQFLFEYFSETQRNKGNFPGRFSGRQFSNSRSEMNVSTLELGDSALYLCASSLQGVHTEAFFGQGTRLTVV.

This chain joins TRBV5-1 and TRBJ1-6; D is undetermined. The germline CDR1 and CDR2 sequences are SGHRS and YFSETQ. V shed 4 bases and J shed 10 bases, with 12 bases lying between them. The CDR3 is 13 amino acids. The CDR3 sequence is CASSTSGTSPLHF. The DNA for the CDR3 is TGCGCCAGCAGCACGTCAGGAACCTCACCCCTCCACTTT.